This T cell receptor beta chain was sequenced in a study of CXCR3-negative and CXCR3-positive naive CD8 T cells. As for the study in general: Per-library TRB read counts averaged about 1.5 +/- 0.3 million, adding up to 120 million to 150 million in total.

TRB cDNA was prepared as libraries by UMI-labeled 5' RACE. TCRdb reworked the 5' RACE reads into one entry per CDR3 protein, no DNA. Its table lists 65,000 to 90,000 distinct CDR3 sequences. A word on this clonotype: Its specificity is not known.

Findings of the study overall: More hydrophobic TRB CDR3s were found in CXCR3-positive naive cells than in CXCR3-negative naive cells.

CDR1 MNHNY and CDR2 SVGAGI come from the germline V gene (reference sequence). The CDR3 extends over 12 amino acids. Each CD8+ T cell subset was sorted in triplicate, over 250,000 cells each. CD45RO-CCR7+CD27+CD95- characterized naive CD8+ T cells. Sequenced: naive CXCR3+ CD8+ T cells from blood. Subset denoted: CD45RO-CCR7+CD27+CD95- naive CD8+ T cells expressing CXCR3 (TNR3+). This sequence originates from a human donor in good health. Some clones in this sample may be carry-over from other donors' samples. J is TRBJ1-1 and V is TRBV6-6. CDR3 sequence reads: CASSEGNTEASF.